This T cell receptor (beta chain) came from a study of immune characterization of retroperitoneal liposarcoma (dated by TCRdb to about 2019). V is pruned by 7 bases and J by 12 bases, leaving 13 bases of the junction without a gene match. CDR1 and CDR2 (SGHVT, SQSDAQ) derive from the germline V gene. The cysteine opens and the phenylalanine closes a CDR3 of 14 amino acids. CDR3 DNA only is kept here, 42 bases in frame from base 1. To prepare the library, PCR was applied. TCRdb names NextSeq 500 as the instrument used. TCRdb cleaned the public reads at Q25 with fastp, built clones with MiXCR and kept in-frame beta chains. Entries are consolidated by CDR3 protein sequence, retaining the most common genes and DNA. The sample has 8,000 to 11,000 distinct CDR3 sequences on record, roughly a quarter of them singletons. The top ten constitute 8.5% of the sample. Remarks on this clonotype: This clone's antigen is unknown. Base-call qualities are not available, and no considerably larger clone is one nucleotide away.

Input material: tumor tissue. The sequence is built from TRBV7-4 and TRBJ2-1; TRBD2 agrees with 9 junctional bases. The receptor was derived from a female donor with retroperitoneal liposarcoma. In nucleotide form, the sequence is TGTGCCAGCAATATGGCGGGAGGGCAAATGACGCAGTTCTTC. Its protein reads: CASNMAGGQMTQFF.